This entry features one T cell receptor (beta chain) sequence. Its antigen remains unidentified. TCRdb keeps only in-frame clones here, not all; method: immunoSEQ multiplex PCR. In the table there are 150,000 to 200,000 clones, 90% to 95% of which are singletons. The sample is drawn from a study of T cell responses to AZD1222 COVID-19 vaccine. Whole-study results and caveats: All repertoire sampling was performed exclusively after the peak T cell response. Spike-specific TCR breadth and depth both grew after two AZD1222 doses.

CDR3 length: 15 residues. Germline V CDR1 and CDR2: MNHEY, SVGAGI. Trimming left V 0 bases short and J 0 bases short, with 8 bases between. The sequencing used peripheral blood, collected 28 days after the second AZD1222 dose. The rearrangement uses TRBV6-5 and TRBJ1-1, with unresolved D. This TCR derives from an adult who received the AZD1222 COVID-19 vaccine. CDR3 in amino acids: CASSYSIGMNTEAFF. DNA for the CDR3: TGTGCCAGCAGTTACTCGATCGGAATGAACACTGAAGCTTTCTTT.